This is a list of T cell receptor beta chains from one sample in a study of CD8+ T cells in alopecia areata. Sequenced by immunoSEQ multiplex PCR; TCRdb stores in-frame clones only, minus some. The sample gives around 300,000 clones, 60% of which show up once; roughly 0.93% is in the top ten. The specimen comprised CD4+ T cells sorted from blood, sampled around week 54, from a patient treated with tofacitinib. These receptor sequences come from a human donor with alopecia areata. The CDR3 runs from the conserved cysteine through the conserved F or W. A D gene is named only where the DNA matches it firmly. Expanded clones are given a class, and other clones once, few, many or no size at all.

v_gene	j_gene	d_gene	abundance	CDR3aa	CDR3nt
TRBV29-1	TRBJ2-5	-	-	CSVEPLGLQETQYF	TGCAGCGTTGAGCCTCTGGGGCTTCAAGAGACCCAGTACTTC
TRBV30	TRBJ2-4	TRBD1	-	CAWGTGVMGKNIQYF	TGTGCCTGGGGGACAGGGGTAATGGGCAAAAACATTCAGTACTTC
TRBV29-1	TRBJ2-5	-	few	CSVTHRLQETQYF	TGCAGCGTAACGCACAGGTTGCAAGAGACCCAGTACTTC
TRBV6-5	TRBJ2-3	TRBD2	once	CASSYSGLAGRDTQYF	TGTGCCAGCAGTTACTCTGGGCTAGCGGGGAGGGATACGCAGTATTTT
TRBV18	TRBJ2-7	-	-	CASSPTVITGSYEQYF	TGTGCCAGCTCACCGACGGTGATTACGGGTTCCTACGAGCAGTACTTC
TRBV5-6	TRBJ1-4	TRBD1	-	CASSIRQGEKLFF	TGTGCCAGCAGCATCCGACAGGGAGAAAAACTGTTTTTT
TRBV5-1	TRBJ1-2	TRBD1	few	CASSSRTGNYGYTF	TGCGCCAGCAGCTCGCGGACAGGGAACTATGGCTACACCTTC
TRBV29-1	TRBJ1-1	-	few	CSVEDGQGGRAFF	TGCAGCGTTGAAGATGGCCAGGGCGGGCGGGCTTTCTTT
TRBV30	TRBJ1-5	-	few	CAWSGGGHQPQHF	TGTGCCTGGAGTGGGGGGGGCCATCAGCCCCAGCATTTT
TRBV5-6	TRBJ2-2	TRBD1	-	CASSTGTGRAGELFF	TGTGCCAGCAGCACAGGGACAGGGAGAGCCGGGGAGCTGTTTTTT
TRBV29-1	TRBJ2-1	TRBD1	-	CSVAGQGLDEQFF	TGCAGCGTTGCCGGACAGGGGTTGGATGAGCAGTTCTTC
TRBV18	TRBJ2-5	TRBD2	few	CASSPSGGQETQYF	TGTGCCAGCTCACCCAGCGGGGGGCAAGAGACCCAGTACTTC
TRBV6-6	TRBJ1-1	TRBD1	-	CASRGDSQNTEAFF	TGTGCCAGCAGGGGGGACAGTCAGAACACTGAAGCTTTCTTT
TRBV7-2	TRBJ2-1	-	-	CASSLSTGGYNEQFF	TGTGCCAGCAGCTTATCGACAGGCGGGTACAATGAGCAGTTCTTC
TRBV29-1	TRBJ1-1	-	-	CSVSMANTEAFF	TGCAGCGTTAGCATGGCGAACACTGAAGCTTTCTTT
TRBV6-1	TRBJ2-7	-	-	CASSPTAGYEQYF	TGTGCCAGCAGTCCAACCGCCGGCTACGAGCAGTACTTC
TRBV29-1	TRBJ1-1	-	-	CSVQTVRHTEAFF	TGCAGCGTTCAGACAGTGCGACACACTGAAGCTTTCTTT
TRBV18	TRBJ2-5	-	-	CASSPAPETQYF	TGTGCCAGCTCACCGGCCCCAGAGACCCAGTACTTC
TRBV27	TRBJ1-6	-	-	CASSFDRANSPLHF	TGTGCCAGCAGTTTCGACAGAGCGAATTCACCCCTCCACTTT
TRBV5-1	TRBJ1-5	-	-	CASSLGSNQPQHF	TGCGCCAGCAGCTTGGGCAGCAATCAGCCCCAGCATTTT
TRBV7-9	TRBJ2-3	-	-	CASSLRWDSGTDTQYF	TGTGCCAGCAGCTTACGTTGGGACTCCGGCACAGATACGCAGTATTTT
TRBV30	TRBJ1-5	-	-	CAWSSINGNQPQHF	TGTGCCTGGAGTAGCATTAACGGGAATCAGCCCCAGCATTTT
TRBV7-9	TRBJ2-3	-	-	CASVGGGSTDTQYF	TGTGCCAGCGTGGGAGGCGGGAGCACAGATACGCAGTATTTT
TRBV5-1	TRBJ1-2	-	-	CASSPGEFGGYTF	TGCGCCAGCAGCCCCGGGGAATTCGGGGGCTACACCTTC
TRBV25-1	TRBJ2-5	-	few	CASSEGQGFETQYF	TGTGCCAGCAGTGAGGGGCAGGGTTTTGAGACCCAGTACTTC
TRBV4-3	TRBJ2-3	-	-	CASSYGHRTDTQYF	TGCGCCAGCAGCTACGGACACCGCACAGATACGCAGTATTTT
TRBV29-1	TRBJ2-1	-	-	CSVEGIWAEQFF	TGCAGCGTTGAGGGCATTTGGGCTGAGCAGTTCTTC
TRBV25-1	TRBJ2-7	-	-	CASSESTRLSYEQYF	TGTGCCAGCAGTGAATCGACCCGGCTGAGCTACGAGCAGTACTTC
TRBV10-2	TRBJ2-7	-	-	CASSEFREGEQYF	TGCGCCAGCAGTGAGTTCAGGGAAGGCGAGCAGTACTTC
TRBV4-1	TRBJ2-1	TRBD1	-	CASSQGTGHDEQFF	TGCGCCAGCAGCCAAGGGACAGGACATGATGAGCAGTTCTTC
TRBV5-1	TRBJ2-2	TRBD2	few	CASSAGLAYTGELFF	TGCGCCAGCAGCGCGGGACTAGCCTACACCGGGGAGCTGTTTTTT
TRBV5-4	TRBJ2-5	-	-	CASSQSLQETQYF	TGTGCCAGCAGCCAAAGCCTGCAAGAGACCCAGTACTTC
TRBV29-1	TRBJ1-1	-	-	CSARNGVSTEAFF	TGCAGCGCCCGAAATGGGGTTAGCACTGAAGCTTTCTTT
TRBV2	TRBJ2-7	TRBD1	-	CASTDRGLYEQYF	TGTGCCAGCACGGACAGGGGACTCTACGAGCAGTACTTC
TRBV29-1	TRBJ2-1	TRBD1	-	CSGDRGNEQFF	TGCAGCGGGGACAGGGGCAATGAGCAGTTCTTC
TRBV5-5	TRBJ2-7	-	-	CASSHGTLGANEQYF	TGTGCCAGCAGCCACGGGACATTGGGGGCTAACGAGCAGTACTTC
TRBV21-1	TRBJ2-3	-	few	CASSKEVGGRADTQYF	TGTGCCAGCAGCAAAGAGGTTGGCGGGAGGGCAGATACGCAGTATTTT
TRBV2	TRBJ1-6	-	-	CASSRQDSPLHF	TGTGCCAGCAGTAGACAGGACTCACCCCTCCACTTT
TRBV25-1	TRBJ1-3	-	-	CASSERTAPKRIF	TGTGCCAGCAGTGAGAGGACGGCGCCTAAGAGAATTTTT
TRBV7-2	TRBJ2-4	-	-	CASGQIENIQYF	TGTGCCAGCGGACAGATCGAAAACATTCAGTACTTC
TRBV4-2	TRBJ2-5	-	few	CASSQGFGTQYF	TGTGCCAGCAGCCAAGGGTTCGGGACCCAGTACTTC
TRBV6-6	TRBJ2-7	-	-	CASSLGPDNGQYF	TGTGCCAGCAGTCTCGGACCCGATAATGGGCAGTACTTC
TRBV25-1	TRBJ2-1	-	few	CASSENVDEQFF	TGTGCCAGCAGTGAGAATGTCGATGAGCAGTTCTTC
TRBV30	TRBJ2-7	-	-	CASSRDHREQYF	TGTGCCTCCTCCCGGGACCACCGCGAGCAGTACTTC
TRBV6-6	TRBJ2-7	TRBD1	few	CASTLPGTGQQYF	TGTGCCAGCACCCTACCCGGGACAGGGCAGCAGTACTTC
TRBV4-2	TRBJ2-7	TRBD1	-	CASSLGQGRDEQYF	TGTGCCAGCAGCCTGGGACAGGGGAGGGACGAGCAGTACTTC
TRBV4-3	TRBJ2-1	-	-	CASSRTRGFYNEQFF	TGCGCCAGCAGCCGTACCCGGGGCTTCTACAATGAGCAGTTCTTC
TRBV5-4	TRBJ2-5	TRBD1	-	CASSRRQGQETQYF	TGTGCCAGCAGCCGTCGACAGGGACAAGAGACCCAGTACTTC
TRBV5-1	TRBJ1-3	-	-	CASSSGQSSGNTIYF	TGCGCCAGCAGTTCAGGGCAGAGCTCTGGAAACACCATATATTTT
TRBV29-1	TRBJ2-1	TRBD1	-	CSGDRGNNEQFF	TGCAGCGGGGACAGGGGGAACAATGAGCAGTTCTTC
TRBV25-1	TRBJ2-5	-	-	CASSDSGLAGARGETQYF	TGTGCCAGCAGTGACTCGGGACTCGCGGGGGCCCGAGGGGAGACCCAGTACTTC
TRBV30	TRBJ1-5	-	-	CAWSSEGYSNQPQHF	TGTGCCTGGAGCTCAGAGGGATATAGCAATCAGCCCCAGCATTTT
TRBV5-1	TRBJ2-5	TRBD2	-	CASSLAGGGAAETQYF	TGCGCCAGCAGCTTGGCTGGCGGGGGGGCCGCTGAGACCCAGTACTTC
TRBV14	TRBJ2-1	-	-	CASSQTAGGRTFF	TGTGCCAGCAGCCAAACGGCGGGCGGACGGACGTTCTTC
TRBV29-1	TRBJ1-1	-	few	CSDRTAMNTEAFF	TGCAGCGATCGGACAGCCATGAACACTGAAGCTTTCTTT
TRBV2	TRBJ2-1	TRBD2	once	CASSELAGGYNEQFF	TGTGCCAGCAGTGAACTCGCGGGGGGATACAATGAGCAGTTCTTC
TRBV29-1	TRBJ1-3	-	-	CSVGFAGNTIYF	TGCAGCGTTGGGTTTGCCGGAAACACCATATATTTT
TRBV7-2	TRBJ2-6	-	few	CASSPNGPIYSGANVLTF	TGTGCCAGCAGCCCCAATGGTCCTATTTACTCTGGGGCCAACGTCCTGACTTTC
TRBV19	TRBJ2-7	-	-	CASRVGPGPSYEQYF	TGTGCCAGCCGAGTGGGGCCGGGGCCTTCCTACGAGCAGTACTTC
TRBV5-1	TRBJ2-5	TRBD1	-	CASSFGTGDETQYF	TGCGCCAGCAGCTTCGGGACAGGGGACGAGACCCAGTACTTC